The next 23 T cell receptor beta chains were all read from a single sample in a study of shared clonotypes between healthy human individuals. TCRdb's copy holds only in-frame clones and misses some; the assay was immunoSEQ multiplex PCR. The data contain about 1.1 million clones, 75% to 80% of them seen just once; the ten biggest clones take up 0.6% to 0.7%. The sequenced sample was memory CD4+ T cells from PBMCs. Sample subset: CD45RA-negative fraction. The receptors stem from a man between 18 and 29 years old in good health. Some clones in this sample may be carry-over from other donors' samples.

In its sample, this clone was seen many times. Here the CDR3 DNA reads TGTGCCAGCAGTGACCTAGGGGGGGAATTTAATGAAAAACTGTTTTTT. This translates into CASSDLGGEFNEKLFF. V gene TRBV6-1 combines with J gene TRBJ1-4, with D perhaps matching TRBD1 (6 bases). V was trimmed by 3 bases and J by 4 bases, leaving 15 bases between them. The CDR3 extends over 16 amino acids. CDR1 and CDR2 from the germline V gene are MNHNS and SASEGT.

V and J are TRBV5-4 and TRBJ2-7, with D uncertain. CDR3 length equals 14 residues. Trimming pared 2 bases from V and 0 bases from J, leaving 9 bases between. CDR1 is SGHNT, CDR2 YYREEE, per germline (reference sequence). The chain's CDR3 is CASSLYSFSYEQYF. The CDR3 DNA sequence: TGTGCCAGCAGCTTATACAGCTTCTCCTACGAGCAGTACTTC.

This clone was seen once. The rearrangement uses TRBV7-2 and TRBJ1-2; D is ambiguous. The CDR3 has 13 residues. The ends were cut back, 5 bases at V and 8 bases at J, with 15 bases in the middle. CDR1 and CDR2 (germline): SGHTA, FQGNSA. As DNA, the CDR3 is TGTGCCAGCAGCCCGGAGAAGGGAGGAGGCTACACCTTC. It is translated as CASSPEKGGGYTF.

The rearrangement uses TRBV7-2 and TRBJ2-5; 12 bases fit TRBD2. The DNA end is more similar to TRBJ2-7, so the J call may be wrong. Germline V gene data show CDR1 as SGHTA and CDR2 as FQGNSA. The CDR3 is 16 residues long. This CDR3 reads CASSLLAGGTSYEQYF. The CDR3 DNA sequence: TGTGCCAGCAGCTTACTAGCGGGAGGGACCTCCTACGAGCAGTACTTC.

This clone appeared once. CDR3 amino acids: CATGPDRGRGAGELFF. The CDR3 region has the DNA TGTGCCACAGGACCCGACAGGGGGCGGGGCGCCGGGGAGCTGTTTTTT. This chain uses TRBV19 with TRBJ2-2; 10 bases agree with TRBD1. With 10 bases clipped from V and 6 bases from J, the junction kept 14 bases outside the gene matches. Germline CDR1 and CDR2: LNHDA and SQIVND (reference sequence). The length of the CDR3 is 16 residues.

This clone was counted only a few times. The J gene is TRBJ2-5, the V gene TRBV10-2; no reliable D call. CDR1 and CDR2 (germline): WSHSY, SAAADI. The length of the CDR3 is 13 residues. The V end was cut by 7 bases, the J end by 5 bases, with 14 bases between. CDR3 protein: CASTVINGETQYF. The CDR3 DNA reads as TGCGCCAGCACAGTAATAAACGGGGAGACCCAGTACTTC.

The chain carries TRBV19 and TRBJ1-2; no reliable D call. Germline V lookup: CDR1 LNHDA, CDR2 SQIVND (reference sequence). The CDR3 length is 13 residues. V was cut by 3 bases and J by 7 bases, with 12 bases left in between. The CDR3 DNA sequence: TGTGCCAGTAGTATTTCTGAGGGTGCTGGCTACACCTTC. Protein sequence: CASSISEGAGYTF.

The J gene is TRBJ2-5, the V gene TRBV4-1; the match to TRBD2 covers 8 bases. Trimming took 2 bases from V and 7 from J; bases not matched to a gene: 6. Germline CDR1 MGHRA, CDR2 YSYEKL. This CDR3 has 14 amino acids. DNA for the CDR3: TGCGCCAGCAGCCAACCCGGGAGGGCGTTGACCCAGTACTTC. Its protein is CASSQPGRALTQYF.

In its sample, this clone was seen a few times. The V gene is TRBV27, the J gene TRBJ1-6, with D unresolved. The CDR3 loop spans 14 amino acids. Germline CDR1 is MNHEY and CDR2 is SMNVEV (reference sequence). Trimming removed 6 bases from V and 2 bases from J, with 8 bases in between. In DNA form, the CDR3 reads TGTGCCAGCAGAGACGGCCCCTATAATTCACCCCTCCACTTT. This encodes CASRDGPYNSPLHF.

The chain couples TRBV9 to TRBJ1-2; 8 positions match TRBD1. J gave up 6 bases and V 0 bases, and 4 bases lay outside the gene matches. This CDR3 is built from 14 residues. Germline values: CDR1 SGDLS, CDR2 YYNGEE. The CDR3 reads CASSVVGQGDGYTF. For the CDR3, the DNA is TGTGCCAGCAGCGTAGTCGGACAGGGAGATGGCTACACCTTC.

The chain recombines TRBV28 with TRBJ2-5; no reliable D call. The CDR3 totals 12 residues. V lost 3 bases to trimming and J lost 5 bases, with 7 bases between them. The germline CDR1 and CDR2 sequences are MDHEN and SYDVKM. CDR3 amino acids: CASSLNRETQYF. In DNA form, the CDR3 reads TGTGCCAGCAGTTTGAACCGGGAGACCCAGTACTTC.

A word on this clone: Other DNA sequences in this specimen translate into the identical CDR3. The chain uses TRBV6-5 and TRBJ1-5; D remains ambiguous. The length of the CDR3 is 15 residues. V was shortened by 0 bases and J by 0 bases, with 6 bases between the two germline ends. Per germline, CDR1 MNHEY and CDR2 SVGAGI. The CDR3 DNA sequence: TGTGCCAGCAGTTACTCGCGAAATAGCAATCAGCCCCAGCATTTT. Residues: CASSYSRNSNQPQHF.

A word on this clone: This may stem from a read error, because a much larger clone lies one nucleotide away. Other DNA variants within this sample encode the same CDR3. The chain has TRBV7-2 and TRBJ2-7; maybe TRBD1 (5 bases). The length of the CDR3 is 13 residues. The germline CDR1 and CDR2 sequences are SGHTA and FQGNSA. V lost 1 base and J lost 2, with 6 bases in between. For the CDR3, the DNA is TGTGCCAGCAGCTTAGACAGGACCTACGAGCAGTACTTC. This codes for CASSLDRTYEQYF. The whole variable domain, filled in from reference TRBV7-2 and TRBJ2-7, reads GAGVSQSPSNKVTEKGKDVELRCDPISGHTALYWYRQSLGQGLEFLIYFQGNSAPDKSGLPSDRFSAERTGGSVSTLTIQRTQQEDSAVYLCASSLDRTYEQYFGPGTRLTVT.

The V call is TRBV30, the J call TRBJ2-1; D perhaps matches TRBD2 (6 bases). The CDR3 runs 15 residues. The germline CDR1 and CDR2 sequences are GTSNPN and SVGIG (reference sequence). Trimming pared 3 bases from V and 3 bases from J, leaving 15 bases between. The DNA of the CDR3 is TGTGCCTGGAGCCGAGCGGGTCGGTTCTACAATGAGCAGTTCTTC. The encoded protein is CAWSRAGRFYNEQFF.

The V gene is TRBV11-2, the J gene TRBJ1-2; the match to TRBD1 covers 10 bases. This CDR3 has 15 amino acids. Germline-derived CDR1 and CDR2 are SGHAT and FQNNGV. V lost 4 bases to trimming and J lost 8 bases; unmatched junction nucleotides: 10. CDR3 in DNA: TGTGCCAGCAGCTCCACCCGGGACAGGGGCAGAGGCTACACCTTC. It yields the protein CASSSTRDRGRGYTF.

The CDR3 sequence is CATRRGLAVDEQYF. For the CDR3, the DNA is TGTGCCACCAGGAGGGGCCTAGCAGTGGACGAGCAGTACTTC. The chain couples TRBV5-6 to TRBJ2-7, with D maybe TRBD2 (6 bases). There are 14 residues in the CDR3. The germline CDR1 and CDR2 sequences are SGHDT and YYEEEE. Trimming stripped 9 bases from V and 5 bases from J, with 21 bases between.

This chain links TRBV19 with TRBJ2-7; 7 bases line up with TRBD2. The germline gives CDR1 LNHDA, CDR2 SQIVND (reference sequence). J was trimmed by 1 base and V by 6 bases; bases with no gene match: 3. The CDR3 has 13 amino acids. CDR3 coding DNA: TGTGCCAGTAGGGCTAGCGGATCCTACGAGCAGTACTTC. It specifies CASRASGSYEQYF.

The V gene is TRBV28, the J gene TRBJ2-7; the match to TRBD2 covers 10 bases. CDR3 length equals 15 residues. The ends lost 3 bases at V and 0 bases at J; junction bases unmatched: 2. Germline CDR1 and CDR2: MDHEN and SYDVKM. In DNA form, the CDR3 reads TGTGCCAGCAGTTTCCGACTAGCGGGCTCCTACGAGCAGTACTTC. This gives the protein CASSFRLAGSYEQYF.

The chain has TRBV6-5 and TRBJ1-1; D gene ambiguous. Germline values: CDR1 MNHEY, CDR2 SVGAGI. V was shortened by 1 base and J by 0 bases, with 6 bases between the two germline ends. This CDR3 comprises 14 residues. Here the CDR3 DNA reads TGTGCCAGCAGTTACTTGGGCGTGAACACTGAAGCTTTCTTT. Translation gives CASSYLGVNTEAFF.

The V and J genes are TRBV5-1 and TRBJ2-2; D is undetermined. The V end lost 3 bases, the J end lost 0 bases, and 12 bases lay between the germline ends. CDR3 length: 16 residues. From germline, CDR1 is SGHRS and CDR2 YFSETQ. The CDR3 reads CASSWGDRTNTGELFF. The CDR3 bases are TGCGCCAGCAGCTGGGGTGACCGCACGAACACCGGGGAGCTGTTTTTT.

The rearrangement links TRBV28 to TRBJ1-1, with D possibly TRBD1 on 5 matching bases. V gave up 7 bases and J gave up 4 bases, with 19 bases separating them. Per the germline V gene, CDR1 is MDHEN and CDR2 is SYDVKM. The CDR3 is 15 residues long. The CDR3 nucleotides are TGTGCCAGCAAAGGTTCCCGGGGGTCATTCACTGAAGCTTTCTTT. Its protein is CASKGSRGSFTEAFF.

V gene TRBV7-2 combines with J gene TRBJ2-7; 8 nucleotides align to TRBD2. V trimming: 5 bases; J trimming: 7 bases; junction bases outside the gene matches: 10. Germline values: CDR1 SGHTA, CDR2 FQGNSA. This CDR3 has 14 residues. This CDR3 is CASSLTTSAREQYF. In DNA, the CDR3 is TGTGCCAGCAGCCTTACGACTAGCGCTCGGGAGCAGTACTTC. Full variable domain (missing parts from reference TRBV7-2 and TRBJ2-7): GAGVSQSPSNKVTEKGKDVELRCDPISGHTALYWYRQSLGQGLEFLIYFQGNSAPDKSGLPSDRFSAERTGGSVSTLTIQRTQQEDSAVYLCASSLTTSAREQYFGPGTRLTVT.

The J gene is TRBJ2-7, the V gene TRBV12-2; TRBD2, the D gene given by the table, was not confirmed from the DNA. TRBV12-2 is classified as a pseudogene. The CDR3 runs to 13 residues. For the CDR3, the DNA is TGTGCAAGTCGCGCGGGAGGGGGCTACGAGCAGTACTTC. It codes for CASRAGGGYEQYF.